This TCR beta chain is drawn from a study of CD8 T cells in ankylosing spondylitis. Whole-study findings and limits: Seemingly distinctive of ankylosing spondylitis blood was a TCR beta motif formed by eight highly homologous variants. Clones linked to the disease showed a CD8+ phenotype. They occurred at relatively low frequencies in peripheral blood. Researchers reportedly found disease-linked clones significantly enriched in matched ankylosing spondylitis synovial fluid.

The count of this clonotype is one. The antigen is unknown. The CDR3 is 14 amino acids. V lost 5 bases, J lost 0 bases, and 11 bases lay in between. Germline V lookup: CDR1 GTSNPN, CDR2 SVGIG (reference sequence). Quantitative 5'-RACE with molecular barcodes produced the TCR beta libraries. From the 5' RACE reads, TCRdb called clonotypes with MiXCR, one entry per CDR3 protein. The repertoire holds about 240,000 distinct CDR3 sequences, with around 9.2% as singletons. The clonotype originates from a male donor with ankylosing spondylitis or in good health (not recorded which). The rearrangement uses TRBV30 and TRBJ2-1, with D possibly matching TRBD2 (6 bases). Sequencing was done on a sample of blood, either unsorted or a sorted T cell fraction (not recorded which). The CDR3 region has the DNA TGTGCCTGGTCCCGGGACTTCTCCTACAATGAGCAGTTCTTC. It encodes CAWSRDFSYNEQFF.